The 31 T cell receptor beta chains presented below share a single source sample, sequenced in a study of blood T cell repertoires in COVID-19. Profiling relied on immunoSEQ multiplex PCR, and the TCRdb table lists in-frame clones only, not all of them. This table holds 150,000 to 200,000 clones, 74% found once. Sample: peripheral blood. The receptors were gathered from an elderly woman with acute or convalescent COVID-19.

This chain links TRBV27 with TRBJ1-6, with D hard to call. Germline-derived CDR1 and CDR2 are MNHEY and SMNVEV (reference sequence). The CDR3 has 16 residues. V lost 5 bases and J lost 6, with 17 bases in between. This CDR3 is CASSVTPGGLNSPLHF. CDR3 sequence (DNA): TGTGCCAGCAGTGTAACCCCGGGAGGGCTTAATTCACCCCTCCACTTT.

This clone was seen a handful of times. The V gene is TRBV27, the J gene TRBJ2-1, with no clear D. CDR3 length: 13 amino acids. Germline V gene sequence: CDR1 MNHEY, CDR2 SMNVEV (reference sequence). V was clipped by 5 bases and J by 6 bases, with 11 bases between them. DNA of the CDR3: TGTGCCAGCAGTCTAGACGGATCCAATGAGCAGTTCTTC. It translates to CASSLDGSNEQFF.

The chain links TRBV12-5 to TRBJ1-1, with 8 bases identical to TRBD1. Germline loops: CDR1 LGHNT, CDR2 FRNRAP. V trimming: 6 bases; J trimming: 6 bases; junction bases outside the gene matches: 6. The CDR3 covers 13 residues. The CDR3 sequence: CASGPNRGAEAFF. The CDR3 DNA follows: TGTGCTAGTGGCCCGAACAGGGGGGCTGAAGCTTTCTTT.

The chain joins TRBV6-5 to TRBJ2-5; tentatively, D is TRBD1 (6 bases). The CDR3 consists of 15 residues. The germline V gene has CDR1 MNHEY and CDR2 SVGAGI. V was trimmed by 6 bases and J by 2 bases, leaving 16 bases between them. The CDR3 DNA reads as TGTGCCAGCAGCCAACCGGGACAAATACAAGAGACCCAGTACTTC. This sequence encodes CASSQPGQIQETQYF.

CDR3 nucleotides: TGTGCCAGCAGCTTGTATGAGGGGGTACTGGGAACTGAAGCTTTCTTT. Translating it yields CASSLYEGVLGTEAFF. V and J are TRBV5-4 and TRBJ1-1; D possibly corresponds to TRBD1 (6 bases). CDR3 length equals 16 residues. V lost 1 base and J 5 bases, leaving 18 bases between the germline ends. CDR1 SGHNT and CDR2 YYREEE come from the germline V gene (reference sequence). Together with reference TRBV5-4 and TRBJ1-1, the CDR3 gives the full variable domain: ETGVTQSPTHLIKTRGQQVTLRCSSQSGHNTVSWYQQALGQGPQFIFQYYREEENGRGNFPPRFSGLQFPNYSSELNVNALELDDSALYLCASSLYEGVLGTEAFFGQGTRLTVV.

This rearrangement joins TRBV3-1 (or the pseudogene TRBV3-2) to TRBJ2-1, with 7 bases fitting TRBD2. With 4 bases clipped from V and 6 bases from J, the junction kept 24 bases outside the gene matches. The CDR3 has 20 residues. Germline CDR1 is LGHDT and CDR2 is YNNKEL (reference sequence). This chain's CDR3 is CASSPYIPSGNTRPLNEQFF. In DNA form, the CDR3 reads TGTGCCAGCAGCCCATACATTCCAAGCGGGAATACCCGCCCCCTCAATGAGCAGTTCTTC.

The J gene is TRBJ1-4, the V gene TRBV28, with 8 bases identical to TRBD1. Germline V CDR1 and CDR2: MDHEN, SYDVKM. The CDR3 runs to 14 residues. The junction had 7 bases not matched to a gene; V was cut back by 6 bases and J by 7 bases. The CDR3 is CASRTIDRGEKLFF. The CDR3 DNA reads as TGTGCCAGCAGAACCATCGACAGGGGTGAAAAACTGTTTTTT.

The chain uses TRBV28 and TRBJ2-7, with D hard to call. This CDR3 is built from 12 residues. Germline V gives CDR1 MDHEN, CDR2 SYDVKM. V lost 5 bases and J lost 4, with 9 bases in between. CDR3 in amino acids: CASSRVVYEQYF. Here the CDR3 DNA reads TGTGCCAGCAGTCGAGTAGTATACGAGCAGTACTTC. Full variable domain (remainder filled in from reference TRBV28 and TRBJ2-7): DVKVTQSSRYLVKRTGEKVFLECVQDMDHENMFWYRQDPGLGLRLIYFSYDVKMKEKGDIPEGYSVSREKKERFSLILESASTNQTSMYLCASSRVVYEQYFGPGTRLTVT.

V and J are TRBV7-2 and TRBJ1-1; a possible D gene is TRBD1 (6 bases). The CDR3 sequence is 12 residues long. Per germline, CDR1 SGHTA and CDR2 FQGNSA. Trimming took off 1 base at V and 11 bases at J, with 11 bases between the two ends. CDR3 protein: CASSLEQGKAFF. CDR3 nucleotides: TGTGCCAGCAGCTTAGAACAGGGAAAGGCTTTCTTT.

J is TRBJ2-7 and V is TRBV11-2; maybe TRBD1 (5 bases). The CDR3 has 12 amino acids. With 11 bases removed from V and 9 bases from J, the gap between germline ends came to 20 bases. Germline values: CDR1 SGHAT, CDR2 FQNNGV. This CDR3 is CAVSSQGLPQYF. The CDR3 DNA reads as TGTGCCGTATCGTCGCAGGGTCTTCCGCAGTACTTC.

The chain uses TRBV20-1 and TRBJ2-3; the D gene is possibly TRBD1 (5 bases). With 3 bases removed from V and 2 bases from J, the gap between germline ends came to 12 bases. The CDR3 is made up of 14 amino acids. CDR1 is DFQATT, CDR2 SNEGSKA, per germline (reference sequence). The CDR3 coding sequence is TGCAGTGCTAGTCCCAGGGATCCCACAGATACGCAGTATTTT. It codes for CSASPRDPTDTQYF.

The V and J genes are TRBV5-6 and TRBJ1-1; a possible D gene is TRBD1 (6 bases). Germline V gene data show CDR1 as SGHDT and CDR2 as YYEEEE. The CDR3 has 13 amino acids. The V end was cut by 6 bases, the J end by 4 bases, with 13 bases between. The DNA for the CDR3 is TGTGCCAGCACCCCGGTAGGGGGCACTGAAGCTTTCTTT. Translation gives CASTPVGGTEAFF. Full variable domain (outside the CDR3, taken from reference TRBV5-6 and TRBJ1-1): DAGVTQSPTHLIKTRGQQVTLRCSPKSGHDTVSWYQQALGQGPQFIFQYYEEEERQRGNFPDRFSGHQFPNYSSELNVNALLLGDSALYLCASTPVGGTEAFFGQGTRLTVV.

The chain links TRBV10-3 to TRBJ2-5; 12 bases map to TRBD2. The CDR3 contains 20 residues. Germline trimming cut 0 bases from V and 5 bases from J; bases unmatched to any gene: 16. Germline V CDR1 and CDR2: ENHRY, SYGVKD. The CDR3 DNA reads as TGTGCCATCAGTGAGTCGAAGGGGGAAGTACGGACTAGCGGGGCGGAGACCCAGTACTTC. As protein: CAISESKGEVRTSGAETQYF.

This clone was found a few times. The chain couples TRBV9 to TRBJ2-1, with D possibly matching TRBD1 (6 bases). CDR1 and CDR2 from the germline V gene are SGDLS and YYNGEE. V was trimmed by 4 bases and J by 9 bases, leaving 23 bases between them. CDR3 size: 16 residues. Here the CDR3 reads CASSLSSHYKTGEQFF. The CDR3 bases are TGTGCCAGCAGCCTTTCTAGCCACTACAAGACAGGTGAGCAGTTCTTC.

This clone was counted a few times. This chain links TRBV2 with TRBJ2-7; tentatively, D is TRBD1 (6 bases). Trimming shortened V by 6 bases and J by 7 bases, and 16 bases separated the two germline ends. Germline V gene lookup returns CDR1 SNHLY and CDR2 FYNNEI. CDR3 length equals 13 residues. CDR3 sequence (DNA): TGTGCCAGCAGCCCCGGACAGTCCGGGGAGCAGTACTTC. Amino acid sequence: CASSPGQSGEQYF.

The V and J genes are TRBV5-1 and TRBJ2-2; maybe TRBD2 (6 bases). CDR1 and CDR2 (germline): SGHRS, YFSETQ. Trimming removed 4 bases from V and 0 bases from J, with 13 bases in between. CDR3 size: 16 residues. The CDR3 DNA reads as TGCGCCAGCAGCCCCGGGACTCAAGCGAACACCGGGGAGCTGTTTTTT. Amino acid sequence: CASSPGTQANTGELFF.

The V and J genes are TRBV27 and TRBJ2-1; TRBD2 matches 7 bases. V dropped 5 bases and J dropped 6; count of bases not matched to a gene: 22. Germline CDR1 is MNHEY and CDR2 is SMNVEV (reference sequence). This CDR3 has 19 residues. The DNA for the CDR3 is TGTGCCAGCAGTCCTGGGGAGGGTGTACACGGGAGCTGGGTCAATGAGCAGTTCTTC. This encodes CASSPGEGVHGSWVNEQFF.

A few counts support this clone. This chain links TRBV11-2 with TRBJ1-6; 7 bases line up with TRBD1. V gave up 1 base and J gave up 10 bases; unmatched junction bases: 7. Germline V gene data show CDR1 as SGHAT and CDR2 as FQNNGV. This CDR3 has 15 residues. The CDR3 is CASSLGGTDGSPLHF. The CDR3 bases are TGTGCCAGCAGCTTAGGTGGGACAGACGGATCACCCCTCCACTTT.

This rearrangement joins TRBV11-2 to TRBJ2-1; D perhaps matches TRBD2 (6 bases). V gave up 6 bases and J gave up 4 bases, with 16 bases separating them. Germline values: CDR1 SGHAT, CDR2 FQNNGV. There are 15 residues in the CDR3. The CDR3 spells CASRAGTSLYNEQFF. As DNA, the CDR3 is TGTGCCAGCAGGGCCGGGACTTCCCTATACAATGAGCAGTTCTTC.

The CDR3 region is CASSFSGVDLGGYTF. DNA for the CDR3: TGTGCCAGCAGCTTCTCAGGGGTAGACCTGGGGGGCTACACCTTC. The chain has TRBV7-9 and TRBJ1-2; tentative D call: TRBD1 (6 bases). The CDR3 extends over 15 amino acids. The germline gives CDR1 SEHNR, CDR2 FQNEAQ (reference sequence). V was trimmed by 3 bases and J by 8 bases, leaving 19 bases between them.

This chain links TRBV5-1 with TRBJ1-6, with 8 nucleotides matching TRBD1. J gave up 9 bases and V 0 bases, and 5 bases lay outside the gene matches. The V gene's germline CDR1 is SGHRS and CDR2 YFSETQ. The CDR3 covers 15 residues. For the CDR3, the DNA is TGCGCCAGCAGCTTGGTTGGCAGGGGGCGTTCACCCCTCCACTTT. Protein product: CASSLVGRGRSPLHF.

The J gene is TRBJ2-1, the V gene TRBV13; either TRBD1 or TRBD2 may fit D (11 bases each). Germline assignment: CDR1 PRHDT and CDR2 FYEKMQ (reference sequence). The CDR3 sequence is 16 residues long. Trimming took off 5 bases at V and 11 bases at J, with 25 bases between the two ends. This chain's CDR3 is CASSPGQGVAGGQQFF. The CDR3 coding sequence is TGTGCCAGCAGCCCGGGACAGGGGGTAGCGGGAGGGCAGCAGTTCTTC.

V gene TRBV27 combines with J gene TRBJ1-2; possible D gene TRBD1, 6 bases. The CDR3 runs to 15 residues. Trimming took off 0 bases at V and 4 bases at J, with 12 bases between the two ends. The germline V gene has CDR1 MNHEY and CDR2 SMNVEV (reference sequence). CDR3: CASSLSGLGGYGYTF. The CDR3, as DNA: TGTGCCAGCAGTTTATCGGGGCTAGGGGGCTATGGCTACACCTTC.

DNA of the CDR3: TGTGCCAGCAGCATTAGGACAGGGGATGGCTACACCTTC. Protein: CASSIRTGDGYTF. The chain carries TRBV2 and TRBJ1-2; 9 positions agree with TRBD1. V was pared by 6 bases and J by 6 bases, with 5 bases of the junction left unmatched. Germline values: CDR1 SNHLY, CDR2 FYNNEI. The CDR3 extends over 13 amino acids. The full variable domain, in which reference TRBV2 and TRBJ1-2 provide the parts outside the CDR3, is EPEVTQTPSHQVTQMGQEVILRCVPISNHLYFYWYRQILGQKVEFLVSFYNNEISEKSEIFDDQFSVERPDGSNFTLKIRSTKLEDSAMYFCASSIRTGDGYTFGSGTRLTVV.

The CDR3 loop is CASSSQTSGADTQYF. The CDR3 DNA sequence: TGTGCCAGCAGTTCGCAGACTAGCGGGGCAGATACGCAGTATTTT. The gene calls are TRBV2 and TRBJ2-3; 11 bases align to TRBD2. CDR3 length equals 15 residues. Trimming cost V 5 bases and J 4 bases; bases outside gene matches: 5. Germline V gene lookup returns CDR1 SNHLY and CDR2 FYNNEI.

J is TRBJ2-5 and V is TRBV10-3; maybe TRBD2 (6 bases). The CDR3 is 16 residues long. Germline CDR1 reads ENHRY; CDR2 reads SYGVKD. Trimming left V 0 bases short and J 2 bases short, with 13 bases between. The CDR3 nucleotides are TGTGCCATCAGTGAGTCGGGGGGAGAGAAGCAAGAGACCCAGTACTTC. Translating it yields CAISESGGEKQETQYF.

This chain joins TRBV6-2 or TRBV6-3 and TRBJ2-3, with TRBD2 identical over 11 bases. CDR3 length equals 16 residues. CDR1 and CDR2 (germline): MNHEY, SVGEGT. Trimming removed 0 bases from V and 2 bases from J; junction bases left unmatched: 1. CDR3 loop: CASSYSGLAATDTQYF. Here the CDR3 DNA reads TGTGCCAGCAGTTACTCGGGACTAGCGGCCACAGATACGCAGTATTTT.

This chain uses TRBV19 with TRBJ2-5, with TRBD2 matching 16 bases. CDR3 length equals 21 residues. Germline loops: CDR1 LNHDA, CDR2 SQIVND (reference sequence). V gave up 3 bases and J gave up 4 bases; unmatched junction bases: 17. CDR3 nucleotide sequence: TGTGCCAGTAGTATCCCGAATCCTCCGGGACTAGCGGGAGGGAGTCGAGAGACCCAGTACTTC. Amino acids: CASSIPNPPGLAGGSRETQYF.

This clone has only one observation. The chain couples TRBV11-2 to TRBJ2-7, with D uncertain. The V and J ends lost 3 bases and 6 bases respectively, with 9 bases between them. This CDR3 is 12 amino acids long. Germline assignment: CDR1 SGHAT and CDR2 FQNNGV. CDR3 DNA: TGTGCCAGCAGCTTGCAGCGCGGCGAGCAGTACTTC. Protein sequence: CASSLQRGEQYF.

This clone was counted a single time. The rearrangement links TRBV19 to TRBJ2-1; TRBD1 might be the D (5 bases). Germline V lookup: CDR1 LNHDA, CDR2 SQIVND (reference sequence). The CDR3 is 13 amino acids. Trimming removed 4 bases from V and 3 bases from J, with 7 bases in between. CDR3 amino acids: CASSTTVYNEQFF. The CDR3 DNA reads TGTGCCAGTAGTACGACAGTCTACAATGAGCAGTTCTTC.

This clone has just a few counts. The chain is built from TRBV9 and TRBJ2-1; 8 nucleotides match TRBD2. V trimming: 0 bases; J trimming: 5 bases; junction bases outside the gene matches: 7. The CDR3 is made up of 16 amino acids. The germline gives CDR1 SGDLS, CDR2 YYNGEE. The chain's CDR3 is CASSVVSASGHNEQFF. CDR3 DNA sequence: TGTGCCAGCAGCGTAGTTTCGGCTAGCGGGCACAATGAGCAGTTCTTC.